The clone carrying this T cell receptor beta chain was seen at least ten times. These data are taken from a study of T cells in Graves' hyperthyroidism and ophthalmopathy. Fresh peripheral blood, about 9.6 ml, yielded the PBMCs. TCR beta CDR3 sequences were amplified from RNA transcripts. During a first-round RT-PCR of the TCR CDR3, the HTBI primer set was used. TCRdb independently ran MiXCR on the multiplex PCR reads; one entry per CDR3 protein. The sample includes approximately 600,000 distinct CDR3 sequences, about 14% of them seen just once. Per the germline V gene, CDR1 is LNHNV and CDR2 is YYDKDF (reference sequence). The CDR3 length is 14 residues. Trimming removed 3 bases from V and 8 bases from J, with 16 bases in between.

The sample comprised blood. The sequence was collected from a woman aged 40-49 years with Graves' ophthalmopathy. The chain combines TRBV15 with TRBJ1-2; D not resolved. The CDR3, as DNA: TGTGCCACCAGCAGGGATGGAGGCAGACGAGGCTACACCTTC. As protein: CATSRDGGRRGYTF.